This T cell receptor (beta chain) was recovered during a study of siplizumab effects on memory and regulatory T cells. Here immunoSEQ multiplex PCR was the method, and the copy in TCRdb shows in-frame clones only, minus some. The top ten hold roughly 0.15% of the sample, which has around 100,000 clones, more than 90% seen once. Study results and limitations: Sequences that were alloreactive and traceable to unstimulated CD4+ memory cells were significantly reduced by siplizumab.

On this clone itself: Its antigen is still unknown.

V gave up 7 bases and J gave up 6 bases, with 18 bases separating them. Germline CDR1 reads SQVTM; CDR2 reads ANQGSEA. This CDR3 spans 13 amino acids. The material sequenced was CD4+ T cells sorted from blood. The TCR originated in a human donor in good health. The chain uses TRBV29-1 and TRBJ1-2, with D maybe TRBD1 (5 bases). The CDR3 DNA is TGCAGCGCGGGGCATGGGACTACGGATGGCTACACCTTC. Its protein is CSAGHGTTDGYTF.